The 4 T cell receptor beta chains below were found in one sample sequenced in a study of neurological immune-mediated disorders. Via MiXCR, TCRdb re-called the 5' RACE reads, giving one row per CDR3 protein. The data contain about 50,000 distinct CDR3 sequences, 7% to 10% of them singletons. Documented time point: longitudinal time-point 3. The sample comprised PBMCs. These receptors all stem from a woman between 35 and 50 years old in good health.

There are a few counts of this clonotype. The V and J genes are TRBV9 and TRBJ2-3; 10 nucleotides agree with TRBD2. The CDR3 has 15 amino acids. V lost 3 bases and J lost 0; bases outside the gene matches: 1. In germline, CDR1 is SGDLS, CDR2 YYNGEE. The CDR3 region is CASSEAGGSTDTQYF. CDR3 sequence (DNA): TGTGCCAGCAGCGAAGCGGGAGGGAGCACAGATACGCAGTATTTT.

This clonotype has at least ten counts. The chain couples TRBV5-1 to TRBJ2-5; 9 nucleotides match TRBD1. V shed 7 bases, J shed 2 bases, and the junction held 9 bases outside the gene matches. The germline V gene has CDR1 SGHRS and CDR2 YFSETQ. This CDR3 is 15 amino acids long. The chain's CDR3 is CASRPAGTGQETQYF. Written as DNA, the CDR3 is TGCGCCAGCCGTCCGGCCGGGACAGGGCAAGAGACCCAGTACTTC. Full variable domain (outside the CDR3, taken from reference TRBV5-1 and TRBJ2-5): KAGVTQTPRYLIKTRGQQVTLSCSPISGHRSVSWYQQTPGQGLQFLFEYFSETQRNKGNFPGRFSGRQFSNSRSEMNVSTLELGDSALYLCASRPAGTGQETQYFGPGTRLLVL.

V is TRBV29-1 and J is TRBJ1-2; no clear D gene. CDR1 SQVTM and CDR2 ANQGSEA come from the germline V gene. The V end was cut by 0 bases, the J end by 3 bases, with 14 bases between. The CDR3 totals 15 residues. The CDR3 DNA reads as TGCAGCGTTGAAGATCTGGGCGGAGGTGACTATGGCTACACCTTC. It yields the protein CSVEDLGGGDYGYTF.

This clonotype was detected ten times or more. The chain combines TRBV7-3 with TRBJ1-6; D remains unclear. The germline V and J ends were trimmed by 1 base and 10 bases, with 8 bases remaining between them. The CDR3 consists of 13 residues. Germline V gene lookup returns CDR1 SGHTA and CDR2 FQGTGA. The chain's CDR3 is CASSLMAGSPLHF. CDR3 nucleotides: TGTGCCAGCAGCTTAATGGCAGGATCACCCCTCCACTTT.